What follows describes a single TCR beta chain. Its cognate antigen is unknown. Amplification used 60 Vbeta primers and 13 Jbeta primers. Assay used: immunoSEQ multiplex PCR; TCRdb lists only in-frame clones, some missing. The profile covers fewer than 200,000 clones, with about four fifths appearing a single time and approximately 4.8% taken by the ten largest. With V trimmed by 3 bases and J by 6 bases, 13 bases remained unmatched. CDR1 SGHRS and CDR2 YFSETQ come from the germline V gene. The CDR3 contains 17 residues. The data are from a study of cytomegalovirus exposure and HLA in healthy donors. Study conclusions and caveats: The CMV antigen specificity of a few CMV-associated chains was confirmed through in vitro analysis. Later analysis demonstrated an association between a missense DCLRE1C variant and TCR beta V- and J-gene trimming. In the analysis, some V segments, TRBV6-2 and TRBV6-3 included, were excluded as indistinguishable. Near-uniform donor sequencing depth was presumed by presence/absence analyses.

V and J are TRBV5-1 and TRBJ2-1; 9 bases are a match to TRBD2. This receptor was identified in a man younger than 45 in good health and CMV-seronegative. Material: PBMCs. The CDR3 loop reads CASSSPGLALLFNEQFF. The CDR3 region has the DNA TGCGCCAGCAGCTCACCGGGACTAGCCCTTTTGTTCAATGAGCAGTTCTTC.